These T cell receptor beta chains were read from a single sample in a study of T cell responses to AZD1222 COVID-19 vaccine. Sequenced by immunoSEQ multiplex PCR; TCRdb stores in-frame clones only, minus some. This sample carries more than 150,000 clones, roughly nine tenths of them seen once, and the ten largest clones take around 1.5%. The sequencing used peripheral blood, collected 28 days after the second AZD1222 dose. These receptors were taken from an adult who received the AZD1222 COVID-19 vaccine. The CDR3 runs from the conserved cysteine through the conserved F or W. A D gene is named only where the DNA matches it firmly. Part of the rows lack a size; the others show once, few, many or a class for expanded clones.

D gene: NA
V gene: TRBV18
J gene: TRBJ2-5
clone size: once
CDR3 protein: CASSPGNGETQYF
CDR3 DNA: TGTGCCAGCTCACCAGGGAACGGGGAGACCCAGTACTTC

D gene: TRBD2
V gene: TRBV4-1
J gene: TRBJ2-5
clone size: few
CDR3 protein: CASSQDPGTSETQYF
CDR3 DNA: TGCGCCAGCAGCCAAGATCCGGGGACTAGCGAGACCCAGTACTTC

D gene: TRBD1
V gene: TRBV28
J gene: TRBJ1-4
clone size: NA
CDR3 protein: CATTGQGFGEKLFF
CDR3 DNA: TGTGCCACCACAGGACAGGGATTTGGGGAAAAACTGTTTTTT

D gene: NA
V gene: TRBV13
J gene: TRBJ1-4
clone size: NA
CDR3 protein: CASTLRERGDEKLFF
CDR3 DNA: TGTGCCAGCACCTTACGGGAGAGGGGCGACGAAAAACTGTTTTTT

D gene: TRBD1
V gene: TRBV6-1
J gene: TRBJ1-5
clone size: NA
CDR3 protein: CASSETGGGQPQHF
CDR3 DNA: TGTGCCAGCAGTGAGACAGGGGGCGGTCAGCCCCAGCATTTT

D gene: NA
V gene: TRBV5-6
J gene: TRBJ1-3
clone size: NA
CDR3 protein: CASSLFSADSGNTIYF
CDR3 DNA: TGTGCCAGCAGCTTGTTCAGTGCCGACTCTGGAAACACCATATATTTT

D gene: TRBD1
V gene: TRBV30
J gene: TRBJ1-3
clone size: NA
CDR3 protein: CACTRDRAGNTIYF
CDR3 DNA: TGTGCCTGTACCCGAGACAGGGCTGGAAACACCATATATTTT

D gene: NA
V gene: TRBV13
J gene: TRBJ2-7
clone size: once
CDR3 protein: CASSLLGAGYEQYF
CDR3 DNA: TGTGCCAGCAGCTTACTAGGGGCGGGGTACGAGCAGTACTTC

D gene: NA
V gene: TRBV3-1/TRBV3-2
J gene: TRBJ2-4
clone size: NA
CDR3 protein: CASSIAGSTAKNIQYF
CDR3 DNA: TGTGCCAGCAGCATCGCCGGGTCCACAGCCAAAAACATTCAGTACTTC

D gene: NA
V gene: TRBV19
J gene: TRBJ2-3
clone size: NA
CDR3 protein: CASSITSFDTQYF
CDR3 DNA: TGTGCCAGTAGTATAACTAGCTTCGATACGCAGTATTTT

D gene: NA
V gene: TRBV18
J gene: TRBJ2-3
clone size: once
CDR3 protein: CASSPSTDTQYF
CDR3 DNA: TGTGCCAGCTCCCCTAGCACAGATACGCAGTATTTT

D gene: NA
V gene: TRBV4-2
J gene: TRBJ1-6
clone size: NA
CDR3 protein: CASRDTGHYNSPLHF
CDR3 DNA: TGTGCCAGCAGAGATACGGGACACTATAATTCACCCCTCCACTTT

D gene: NA
V gene: TRBV11-2
J gene: TRBJ2-5
clone size: NA
CDR3 protein: CASSYFRGQETQYF
CDR3 DNA: TGTGCCAGCAGCTACTTCAGGGGCCAAGAGACCCAGTACTTC

D gene: NA
V gene: TRBV6-4
J gene: TRBJ2-3
clone size: NA
CDR3 protein: CASKDLPGGSTDTQYF
CDR3 DNA: TGTGCCAGCAAAGACCTTCCGGGGGGCAGCACAGATACGCAGTATTTT

D gene: NA
V gene: TRBV5-8
J gene: TRBJ1-5
clone size: once
CDR3 protein: CASSLEQGQGNQPQHF
CDR3 DNA: TGTGCCAGCAGCTTGGAACAGGGTCAAGGGAATCAGCCCCAGCATTTT

D gene: NA
V gene: TRBV6-4
J gene: TRBJ1-5
clone size: NA
CDR3 protein: CASSDGAAELNQPQHF
CDR3 DNA: TGTGCCAGCAGTGACGGGGCAGCCGAACTCAATCAGCCCCAGCATTTT

D gene: NA
V gene: TRBV5-6
J gene: TRBJ1-6
clone size: NA
CDR3 protein: CASSLDRLPIYNSPLHF
CDR3 DNA: TGTGCCAGCAGCTTGGACAGACTTCCCATCTATAATTCACCCCTCCACTTT

D gene: TRBD2
V gene: TRBV4-1
J gene: TRBJ2-1
clone size: NA
CDR3 protein: CASSQERGAGTSGGEQFF
CDR3 DNA: TGCGCCAGCAGCCAAGAGAGGGGGGCCGGGACTAGCGGTGGTGAGCAGTTCTTC

D gene: NA
V gene: TRBV30
J gene: TRBJ1-2
clone size: NA
CDR3 protein: CAWSVREPGGYTF
CDR3 DNA: TGTGCCTGGAGTGTAAGGGAGCCGGGGGGCTACACCTTC

D gene: NA
V gene: TRBV5-1
J gene: TRBJ2-1
clone size: NA
CDR3 protein: CASSFQRTSYNEQFF
CDR3 DNA: TGCGCCAGCAGCTTTCAGCGGACCTCCTACAATGAGCAGTTCTTC

D gene: NA
V gene: TRBV30
J gene: TRBJ2-7
clone size: NA
CDR3 protein: CAWSRRHEQYF
CDR3 DNA: TGTGCCTGGAGTAGACGCCACGAGCAGTACTTC

D gene: NA
V gene: TRBV19
J gene: TRBJ1-2
clone size: NA
CDR3 protein: CASSGLLGYTF
CDR3 DNA: TGTGCCAGTAGTGGACTTCTTGGCTACACCTTC

D gene: TRBD1
V gene: TRBV5-4
J gene: TRBJ2-1
clone size: NA
CDR3 protein: CASSPTGLYNEQFF
CDR3 DNA: TGTGCCAGCAGTCCGACAGGGCTTTACAATGAGCAGTTCTTC

D gene: TRBD1
V gene: TRBV6-5
J gene: TRBJ1-2
clone size: NA
CDR3 protein: CASSRPGTGEGYTF
CDR3 DNA: TGTGCCAGCAGCCGCCCTGGGACAGGTGAAGGCTACACCTTC

D gene: TRBD1
V gene: TRBV27
J gene: TRBJ2-1
clone size: NA
CDR3 protein: CASSSIALQGSSGEQFF
CDR3 DNA: TGTGCCAGCAGTTCTATAGCCTTACAGGGGAGCTCCGGTGAGCAGTTCTTC

D gene: TRBD2
V gene: TRBV5-1
J gene: TRBJ2-1
clone size: NA
CDR3 protein: CASSLELAGGKQFF
CDR3 DNA: TGCGCCAGCAGCTTGGAACTAGCGGGGGGGAAGCAGTTCTTC

D gene: NA
V gene: TRBV2
J gene: TRBJ1-1
clone size: NA
CDR3 protein: CASTGHIFNTEAFF
CDR3 DNA: TGTGCCAGCACGGGACACATTTTTAACACTGAAGCTTTCTTT

D gene: NA
V gene: TRBV23-1
J gene: TRBJ2-7
clone size: NA
CDR3 protein: CASSQSAGFGRDEQYF
CDR3 DNA: TGCGCCAGCAGTCAATCGGCGGGGTTTGGGCGGGACGAGCAGTACTTC

D gene: TRBD1
V gene: TRBV27
J gene: TRBJ2-2
clone size: NA
CDR3 protein: CASRQGANTGELFF
CDR3 DNA: TGTGCCAGCAGGCAGGGGGCGAACACCGGGGAGCTGTTTTTT

D gene: NA
V gene: TRBV5-6
J gene: TRBJ1-1
clone size: few
CDR3 protein: CASSLPPGQAFF
CDR3 DNA: TGTGCCAGCAGCCTCCCTCCGGGGCAAGCTTTCTTT

D gene: NA
V gene: TRBV19
J gene: TRBJ2-1
clone size: NA
CDR3 protein: CASSPRVNRVHEQFF
CDR3 DNA: TGTGCCAGCTCCCCCCGGGTCAACAGGGTCCATGAGCAGTTCTTC

D gene: NA
V gene: TRBV3-1/TRBV3-2
J gene: TRBJ1-2
clone size: NA
CDR3 protein: CASSQRGSYGYTF
CDR3 DNA: TGTGCCAGCAGCCAACGAGGATCCTATGGCTACACCTTC

D gene: TRBD1
V gene: TRBV5-1
J gene: TRBJ2-3
clone size: NA
CDR3 protein: CASSFSDRGSTDTQYF
CDR3 DNA: TGCGCCAGCAGCTTTTCGGACAGGGGTAGCACAGATACGCAGTATTTT

D gene: NA
V gene: TRBV7-8
J gene: TRBJ2-2
clone size: NA
CDR3 protein: CASFAAALLAGELFF
CDR3 DNA: TGTGCCAGCTTCGCCGCGGCCTTATTGGCCGGGGAGCTGTTTTTT

D gene: NA
V gene: TRBV20-1
J gene: TRBJ2-7
clone size: NA
CDR3 protein: CSARGGNEQYF
CDR3 DNA: TGCAGTGCTAGGGGAGGAAACGAGCAGTACTTC

D gene: TRBD1
V gene: TRBV27
J gene: TRBJ2-1
clone size: NA
CDR3 protein: CASSDWAGGNNEQFF
CDR3 DNA: TGTGCCAGCAGTGACTGGGCAGGGGGAAACAATGAGCAGTTCTTC

D gene: TRBD2
V gene: TRBV7-4
J gene: TRBJ2-3
clone size: NA
CDR3 protein: CASSLSVSGGKEGTDTQYF
CDR3 DNA: TGTGCCAGCAGCTTATCGGTTAGCGGGGGGAAAGAGGGCACAGATACGCAGTATTTT

D gene: NA
V gene: TRBV18
J gene: TRBJ2-7
clone size: once
CDR3 protein: CASSPGREYEQYF
CDR3 DNA: TGTGCCAGCTCACCGGGCAGAGAATACGAGCAGTACTTC

D gene: TRBD1
V gene: TRBV13
J gene: TRBJ1-2
clone size: NA
CDR3 protein: CASSWGDREYGYTF
CDR3 DNA: TGTGCCAGCTCATGGGGGGACAGGGAATATGGCTACACCTTC

D gene: NA
V gene: TRBV29-1
J gene: TRBJ1-1
clone size: NA
CDR3 protein: CSALTVYRATEAFF
CDR3 DNA: TGCAGCGCCCTGACAGTATACAGGGCCACTGAAGCTTTCTTT

D gene: NA
V gene: TRBV14
J gene: TRBJ1-1
clone size: once
CDR3 protein: CASSQRRVNTEAFF
CDR3 DNA: TGTGCCAGCAGCCAAAGAAGGGTGAACACTGAAGCTTTCTTT

D gene: TRBD2
V gene: TRBV28
J gene: TRBJ2-1
clone size: NA
CDR3 protein: CASSLRAGGGYNEQFF
CDR3 DNA: TGTGCCAGCAGTTTACGAGCGGGAGGCGGTTACAATGAGCAGTTCTTC

D gene: NA
V gene: TRBV27
J gene: TRBJ1-5
clone size: NA
CDR3 protein: CASSSGVTLNQPQHF
CDR3 DNA: TGTGCCAGCAGTTCGGGAGTCACTCTGAATCAGCCCCAGCATTTT

D gene: NA
V gene: TRBV6-2/TRBV6-3
J gene: TRBJ2-2
clone size: NA
CDR3 protein: CASSYGQADTGELFF
CDR3 DNA: TGTGCCAGCAGTTACGGCCAGGCCGACACCGGGGAGCTGTTTTTT

D gene: NA
V gene: TRBV2
J gene: TRBJ1-2
clone size: NA
CDR3 protein: CASSEARGTLYGYTF
CDR3 DNA: TGTGCCAGCAGTGAAGCTAGGGGTACCCTCTATGGCTACACCTTC

D gene: NA
V gene: TRBV5-1
J gene: TRBJ2-5
clone size: NA
CDR3 protein: CASSPEWGKVETQYF
CDR3 DNA: TGCGCCAGCAGCCCCGAGTGGGGAAAAGTGGAGACCCAGTACTTC

D gene: NA
V gene: TRBV30
J gene: TRBJ1-2
clone size: NA
CDR3 protein: CAWTARASYGYTF
CDR3 DNA: TGTGCCTGGACTGCCAGGGCCTCCTATGGCTACACCTTC

D gene: NA
V gene: TRBV7-8
J gene: TRBJ2-3
clone size: once
CDR3 protein: CASSLDPRTRATDTQYF
CDR3 DNA: TGTGCCAGCAGCTTAGACCCGAGGACGCGAGCCACAGATACGCAGTATTTT